This T cell receptor beta chain is from a study of T cell repertoires in cytomegalovirus infection. Overall study findings and caveats: The cumulative frequency of public TCR beta families identified carriers of CMV plus the relevant HLA.

The germline gives CDR1 SGHTA, CDR2 FQGTGA. The V end lost 4 bases, the J end lost 9 bases, and 19 bases lay between the germline ends. The CDR3 totals 15 residues. TCRdb independently ran MiXCR on the reads; one entry per CDR3 protein. The data show 450,000 to 550,000 distinct CDR3 sequences, about 17% seen once. Notes on this clonotype: Its target is unknown.

Material: CD8+ T cells from PBMCs. This sequence originates from a human donor in good health (CMV status not recorded). Some clones in this sample may be carry-over from other donors' samples. V gene TRBV7-3 combines with J gene TRBJ2-1, with a tentative D call TRBD2 (5 bases). The CDR3: CASSSGAGGTIEQFF. Here the CDR3 DNA reads TGTGCCAGCAGCTCCGGTGCGGGCGGTACAATTGAGCAGTTCTTC. The whole variable domain, filled in from reference TRBV7-3 and TRBJ2-1, reads GAGVSQTPSNKVTEKGKYVELRCDPISGHTALYWYRQSLGQGPEFLIYFQGTGAADDSGLPNDRFFAVRPEGSVSTLKIQRTERGDSAVYLCASSSGAGGTIEQFFGPGTRLTVL.